The 28 T cell receptor beta chains below come from one sample, sequenced in a study of long-term antiretroviral therapy in people with HIV. Sequencing used immunoSEQ v3.0 at survey level. The assay was immunoSEQ multiplex PCR, and TCRdb's table has in-frame clones only and misses some. The data contain about 28,000 clones, about 86% of them singletons. The sequences come from unsorted PBMCs, collected 0.8 years after starting antiretroviral therapy. Source of these receptors: a woman in her 30s with HIV.

The rearrangement uses TRBV7-2 and TRBJ1-6, with D possibly TRBD1 on 6 matching bases. Per the germline V gene, CDR1 is SGHTA and CDR2 is FQGNSA. The CDR3 length is 17 residues. With 0 bases removed from V and 7 bases from J, the gap between germline ends came to 16 bases. The CDR3 reads CASSLAYSGAMNSPLHF. CDR3 nucleotides: TGTGCCAGCAGCTTAGCGTACTCGGGGGCGATGAATTCACCCCTCCACTTT.

The chain uses TRBV5-4 and TRBJ2-1, with TRBD2 matching 10 bases. The germline V gene encodes CDR1 SGHNT and CDR2 YYREEE (reference sequence). This CDR3 has 15 residues. After removal of 3 bases from V and 1 base from J, the junction contained 1 base not matched to a gene. The CDR3 DNA is TGTGCCAGCAGCTCTAGCGGGGGTTCCTACAATGAGCAGTTCTTC. It yields the protein CASSSSGGSYNEQFF.

The chain links TRBV7-6 to TRBJ2-1; TRBD1 agrees at 10 bases. The V and J ends lost 7 bases and 3 bases, in that order; junction bases with no gene match: 12. CDR1 and CDR2 from the germline V gene are SGHVS and FNYEAQ. This CDR3 is 17 amino acids long. The chain's CDR3 is CASKRTGGSDVYNEQFF. CDR3 in DNA: TGTGCCAGCAAGAGGACAGGGGGATCCGACGTCTACAATGAGCAGTTCTTC.

The gene calls are TRBV29-1 and TRBJ2-3; a weak D match, TRBD1 (7 bases). Trimming stripped 7 bases from V and 4 bases from J, with 21 bases between. Per germline, CDR1 SQVTM and CDR2 ANQGSEA. This CDR3 contains 15 residues. CDR3 sequence reads: CSAGRGTAGADTQYF. Here the CDR3 DNA reads TGCAGCGCCGGCCGAGGGACAGCGGGCGCAGATACGCAGTATTTT.

The J gene is TRBJ2-1, the V gene TRBV4-1; 8 nucleotides match TRBD1. V was clipped by 1 base and J by 11 bases; unmatched bases: 7. The V gene's germline CDR1 is MGHRA and CDR2 YSYEKL. The CDR3 runs to 14 residues. The CDR3 reads CASSQGTGPGKQFF. The CDR3 DNA reads TGCGCCAGCAGCCAAGGGACAGGGCCCGGGAAGCAGTTCTTC.

The chain links TRBV6-1 to TRBJ1-3; the D is unclear. Germline assignment: CDR1 MNHNS and CDR2 SASEGT. The V and J ends lost 0 bases and 5 bases respectively, with 11 bases between them. This CDR3 spans 15 amino acids. The CDR3 spells CASSEANSGRNTIYF. Written as DNA, the CDR3 is TGTGCCAGCAGTGAAGCGAACAGTGGACGAAACACCATATATTTT.

The chain links TRBV7-3 to TRBJ2-5; 16 bases line up with TRBD2. The V gene end was trimmed by 2 bases and the J gene end by 4 bases; junction bases not matched to a gene: 16. This CDR3 is 21 amino acids long. The germline gives CDR1 SGHTA, CDR2 FQGTGA. The CDR3 coding sequence is TGTGCCAGCAGCTTAGTGGGTCCCGGCGGGACTAGCGGGGGGGCTCGAGAGACCCAGTACTTC. Translated, it gives CASSLVGPGGTSGGARETQYF.

The chain combines TRBV11-2 with TRBJ1-3; D remains ambiguous. Per germline, CDR1 SGHAT and CDR2 FQNNGV. The length of the CDR3 is 13 residues. V was cut by 0 bases and J by 9 bases, with 9 bases left in between. This CDR3 reads CASSLEPRGTIYF. The CDR3 bases are TGTGCCAGCAGCTTAGAACCGCGGGGCACCATATATTTT.

A few counts support this clone. The rearrangement joins TRBV4-2 to TRBJ2-2; TRBD1 aligns across 7 bases. CDR3 length equals 17 residues. With 1 base clipped from V and 0 bases from J, the junction kept 5 bases outside the gene matches. Germline assignment: CDR1 LGHNA and CDR2 YNFKEQ. The CDR3 reads CASSQATGTANTGELFF. The CDR3 DNA reads TGTGCCAGCAGCCAAGCAACCGGGACAGCGAACACCGGGGAGCTGTTTTTT.

This clone was seen more than once but under ten times. This rearrangement joins TRBV29-1 to TRBJ1-2; D might be TRBD1 (6 bases). There are 15 residues in the CDR3. Trimming cost V 0 bases and J 1 base, with 12 bases left between them. Germline V gene lookup returns CDR1 SQVTM and CDR2 ANQGSEA. CDR3 sequence: CSVEDGSGDNYGYTF. CDR3 coding DNA: TGCAGCGTTGAAGATGGGTCAGGGGATAACTATGGCTACACCTTC.

This clone was counted only a few times. This chain joins TRBV4-1 and TRBJ1-1, with TRBD1 matching over 9 bases. V dropped 3 bases and J dropped 4; count of bases not matched to a gene: 6. The germline V gene has CDR1 MGHRA and CDR2 YSYEKL. CDR3 length: 15 amino acids. Here the CDR3 reads CASSQDRGRGTEAFF. DNA of the CDR3: TGCGCCAGCAGCCAGGACAGGGGAAGGGGCACTGAAGCTTTCTTT.

J is TRBJ2-3 and V is TRBV4-1; D unresolved. The CDR3 has 17 amino acids. The germline gives CDR1 MGHRA, CDR2 YSYEKL. V lost 1 base to trimming and J lost 0 bases, with 14 bases between them. The CDR3 DNA reads TGCGCCAGCAGCCAAGGTCTAAACGGGCCCAGCACAGATACGCAGTATTTT. Amino acids: CASSQGLNGPSTDTQYF.

The J gene is TRBJ1-1, the V gene TRBV5-1; 8 nucleotides match TRBD1. Trimming at V came to 4 bases and at J to 1 base, leaving 6 bases not matched to a gene. The germline CDR1 and CDR2 sequences are SGHRS and YFSETQ. The CDR3 length is 15 residues. The CDR3, as DNA: TGCGCCAGCAGCCCCCAGGGGGCGCAGAACACTGAAGCTTTCTTT. This encodes CASSPQGAQNTEAFF.

This chain connects TRBV6-1 to TRBJ2-1; 7 nucleotides match TRBD1. CDR1 is MNHNS, CDR2 SASEGT, per germline. The CDR3 is made up of 16 amino acids. V lost 2 bases, J lost 0 bases, and 4 bases stayed unmatched. CDR3 in amino acids: CASSEINRGSYNEQFF. The CDR3 DNA sequence: TGTGCCAGCAGTGAAATTAACAGGGGCTCCTACAATGAGCAGTTCTTC.

This clone was picked up a small number of times. Other DNA sequences of this sample code for an identical CDR3. The V and J genes are TRBV15 and TRBJ1-6, with 12 bases aligning to TRBD1. This CDR3 is built from 17 residues. V gave up 1 base and J gave up 4 bases; unmatched junction bases: 2. The germline gives CDR1 LNHNV, CDR2 YYDKDF (reference sequence). CDR3: CATSRGGQGAYNSPLHF. CDR3 coding DNA: TGTGCCACCAGCAGAGGGGGACAGGGGGCTTATAATTCACCCCTCCACTTT.

The chain has TRBV28 and TRBJ2-1; D not resolved. The V and J ends lost 3 bases and 10 bases respectively, with 13 bases between them. This CDR3 has 13 amino acids. The germline gives CDR1 MDHEN, CDR2 SYDVKM. The CDR3 loop is CASSLLIREEQFF. The CDR3 DNA sequence: TGTGCCAGCAGTTTGCTTATTAGGGAAGAGCAGTTCTTC.

In its sample, this clone was seen once. V is TRBV27 and J is TRBJ1-3; weak D call: TRBD1 (5 bases). With 2 bases removed from V and 2 bases from J, the gap between germline ends came to 7 bases. The CDR3 runs to 14 residues. CDR1 is MNHEY, CDR2 SMNVEV, per germline (reference sequence). The CDR3 region has the DNA TGTGCCAGCAGTTTAGGGGGACCTGGAAACACCATATATTTT. This codes for CASSLGGPGNTIYF.

CDR3 DNA: TGTGCCATCAGTGGCAGGGGTGATACCGGGGAGCTGTTTTTT. Its protein product is CAISGRGDTGELFF. This chain connects TRBV10-3 to TRBJ2-2, with D possibly TRBD1 on 6 matching bases. V was shortened by 4 bases and J by 5 bases, with 11 bases between the two germline ends. CDR1 ENHRY and CDR2 SYGVKD come from the germline V gene. The CDR3 contains 14 residues.

The gene calls are TRBV6-1 and TRBJ1-1; 7 nucleotides agree with TRBD1. V lost 2 bases to trimming and J lost 1 base; unmatched junction nucleotides: 1. This CDR3 has 14 residues. The germline gives CDR1 MNHNS, CDR2 SASEGT. In DNA form, the CDR3 reads TGTGCCAGCAGTGAAAGGGACAGGAACACTGAAGCTTTCTTT. This sequence encodes CASSERDRNTEAFF.

The chain links TRBV6-5 to TRBJ2-3; a weak D match, TRBD2 (5 bases). V lost 8 bases, J lost 2 bases, and 17 bases lay in between. CDR1 is MNHEY, CDR2 SVGAGI, per germline. This CDR3 has 15 amino acids. CDR3 bases: TGTGCCAGCCCGAGGGCCGGCGATTCCACAGATACGCAGTATTTT. It encodes CASPRAGDSTDTQYF.

The rearrangement links TRBV6-6 to TRBJ1-2; the D is unclear. V gave up 5 bases and J gave up 7 bases, with 14 bases separating them. The CDR3 is made up of 13 amino acids. Germline values: CDR1 MNHNY, CDR2 SVGAGI (reference sequence). CDR3 sequence (DNA): TGTGCCAGCAGTCCCGGCGGGTACACTGGCTACACCTTC. Protein sequence: CASSPGGYTGYTF.

The CDR3 protein is CASRQGTNEKLFF. DNA for the CDR3: TGTGCCAGCAGACAGGGGACTAATGAAAAACTGTTTTTT. The chain carries TRBV5-6 and TRBJ1-4; 7 nucleotides agree with TRBD1. The trim removed 5 bases at V and 2 bases at J, leaving 0 bases unmatched. This CDR3 has 13 amino acids. The germline gives CDR1 SGHDT, CDR2 YYEEEE.

The genes are TRBV5-5 and TRBJ2-2, with D possibly being TRBD2 (5 bases). The germline V gene has CDR1 SGHKS and CDR2 YYEKEE (reference sequence). This CDR3 is built from 15 residues. The V and J ends lost 0 bases and 6 bases respectively, with 12 bases between them. CDR3 region: CASSLERGRAGELFF. The CDR3 DNA reads TGTGCCAGCAGCTTGGAACGTGGGCGGGCCGGGGAGCTGTTTTTT.

Sample share makes this clone large (0.1 to 1%). The gene calls are TRBV6-4 and TRBJ1-1, with D perhaps TRBD1 (5 bases). The CDR3 covers 15 residues. Germline V gene sequence: CDR1 MRHNA, CDR2 SNTAGT. V was trimmed by 2 bases and J by 4 bases, leaving 14 bases between them. The DNA of the CDR3 is TGTGCCAGCAGTGACCCAGACAGATGTGGCACTGAAGCTTTCTTT. Translation: CASSDPDRCGTEAFF.

This chain uses TRBV21-1 with TRBJ1-1; the table's D call TRBD1 went unverified against the DNA. TRBV21-1 is recorded as a pseudogene. This CDR3 contains 15 residues. CDR3 loop: CASSDVQGAGTEAFF. The CDR3 DNA sequence: TGTGCCAGCAGCGACGTACAGGGGGCGGGCACTGAAGCTTTCTTT.

This chain uses TRBV4-1 with TRBJ2-7; 12 bases agree with TRBD2. There are 17 residues in the CDR3. Germline values: CDR1 MGHRA, CDR2 YSYEKL. V lost 5 bases to trimming and J lost 5 bases; unmatched junction nucleotides: 13. CDR3 sequence (DNA): TGCGCCAGCAGCATTTACTTCCTAGCGGGGGGGCTCGACGAGCAGTACTTC. This encodes CASSIYFLAGGLDEQYF.

The chain uses TRBV19 and TRBJ2-3, with D maybe TRBD2 (6 bases). V was trimmed by 4 bases and J by 0 bases, leaving 14 bases between them. The CDR3 spans 16 residues. Germline CDR1 and CDR2: LNHDA and SQIVND (reference sequence). The CDR3 loop reads CASSTGLSKSTDTQYF. The DNA of the CDR3 is TGTGCCAGTAGTACGGGACTCTCGAAAAGCACAGATACGCAGTATTTT.

This chain connects TRBV27 to TRBJ1-1; D unresolved. The germline gives CDR1 MNHEY, CDR2 SMNVEV (reference sequence). The CDR3 contains 14 residues. V was pared by 0 bases and J by 5 bases, with 10 bases between. Written as DNA, the CDR3 is TGTGCCAGCAGTTTATCAGGACGGAGGACTGAAGCTTTCTTT. Translating it yields CASSLSGRRTEAFF.